These 7 T cell receptor beta chains were sequenced from one sample in a study of beta chain features in type 1 diabetes (dated by TCRdb to the late 2010s). The library was generated by the immunoSEQ multiplex PCR assay. The entire isolated RNA was reverse transcribed using the High Capacity cDNA Reverse Transcription Kit, and thus expressed TCRB transcripts were sequenced. What TCRdb holds here is the immuneACCESS table cut down to in-frame rearrangements. Part of the clones is not present; checked against another copy, under half of the missing clones reflect an unresolved V gene, and the others are unexplained. The sample has some 330,000 clones on record, 10% to 15% of them singletons. The ten biggest clones cover about 0.01% of the sample. Their cognate antigens are unknown. The paper as a whole reports these results and caveats: Type 1 diabetes patients showed a moderate but significant shortening of TCRB CDR3 length in all four CD4+ subsets.

Sample: naive CD4+ T cells from blood. What this sample's cell subset or site label stands for: true naive CD4+ T cells. The receptors stem from a woman aged 18-30 years with type 1 diabetes.

The chain joins TRBV6-6 to TRBJ1-1; 8 nucleotides align to TRBD1. The CDR3 is 13 amino acids. Germline V gene lookup returns CDR1 MNHNY and CDR2 SVGAGI (reference sequence). The V gene end was trimmed by 2 bases and the J gene end by 10 bases; junction bases not matched to a gene: 6. This chain's CDR3 is CASSYGRDRGAFF. The CDR3 DNA is TGTGCCAGCAGTTACGGAAGAGACAGGGGAGCTTTCTTT.

J is TRBJ2-5 and V is TRBV7-9, with a tentative D call TRBD1 (6 bases). There are 15 residues in the CDR3. CDR1 SEHNR and CDR2 FQNEAQ come from the germline V gene (reference sequence). The V end lost 1 base, the J end lost 2 bases, and 11 bases lay between the germline ends. CDR3 DNA: TGTGCCAGCAGCTTAGGTCCACAGGGACAAGAGACCCAGTACTTC. Its protein is CASSLGPQGQETQYF. Full variable domain (rest looked up from reference TRBV7-9 and TRBJ2-5): DTGVSQNPRHKITKRGQNVTFRCDPISEHNRLYWYRQTLGQGPEFLTYFQNEAQLEKSRLLSDRFSAERPKGSFSTLEIQRTEQGDSAMYLCASSLGPQGQETQYFGPGTRLLVL.

This clone was found a few times. In nucleotides, the CDR3 is TGCGCCAGCAGCTTCAGCGGGGAGTACGAGCAGTACTTC. Translation: CASSFSGEYEQYF. The gene calls are TRBV5-1 and TRBJ2-7; 7 positions match TRBD2. V lost 2 bases to trimming and J lost 4 bases; unmatched junction nucleotides: 3. CDR1 is SGHRS, CDR2 YFSETQ, per germline. The CDR3 runs to 13 residues.

CDR3 DNA sequence: TGTGCCACCAGCGAGGTTTACTCTGGGGCCAACGTCCTGACTTTC. Encoded protein: CATSEVYSGANVLTF. V usage is TRBV6-1 and J usage is TRBJ2-6; D not resolved. The germline gives CDR1 MNHNS, CDR2 SASEGT. Between the trimmed V and J ends, which lost 10 bases and 0 bases, there was a span of 13 bases. The CDR3 has 15 amino acids.

In this sample, this clone turned up a few times. The junction does not match germline at one end; this may be a read error. CDR3 protein: CASSLGQGFDEQYF. The DNA of the CDR3 is TGCGCCAGCAGTTTGGGACAGGGATTCGACGAGCAGTACTTC. The V and J genes are TRBV5-1 and TRBJ2-7, with TRBD1 matching 9 bases. CDR1 is SGHRS and CDR2 is YFSETQ in the germline V gene. CDR3 size: 14 residues.

This clone was picked up a small number of times. The chain combines TRBV7-9 with TRBJ2-5; possible D gene TRBD1, 5 bases. Trimming cost V 5 bases and J 2 bases, with 18 bases left between them. Germline V gene sequence: CDR1 SEHNR, CDR2 FQNEAQ (reference sequence). The CDR3 has 16 residues. For the CDR3, the DNA is TGTGCCAGCAGCGGACGAACGGTGGGGCGACAAGAGACCCAGTACTTC. This encodes CASSGRTVGRQETQYF. Full variable domain (missing parts from reference TRBV7-9 and TRBJ2-5): DTGVSQNPRHKITKRGQNVTFRCDPISEHNRLYWYRQTLGQGPEFLTYFQNEAQLEKSRLLSDRFSAERPKGSFSTLEIQRTEQGDSAMYLCASSGRTVGRQETQYFGPGTRLLVL.

The chain recombines TRBV5-4 with TRBJ2-1, with a possible D match to TRBD2 (5 bases). V was trimmed by 2 bases and J by 4 bases, leaving 10 bases between them. The length of the CDR3 is 14 residues. Germline V gene lookup returns CDR1 SGHNT and CDR2 YYREEE (reference sequence). The CDR3 reads CASSLSGLYNEQFF. CDR3 in DNA: TGTGCCAGCAGCTTATCGGGGTTGTACAATGAGCAGTTCTTC.